The T cell receptor (beta chain) under discussion was sequenced for a study of cytomegalovirus exposure and HLA in healthy donors. The CDR3 is made up of 17 amino acids. Germline values: CDR1 LNHDA, CDR2 SQIVND (reference sequence). After removal of 10 bases from V and 2 bases from J, the junction contained 13 bases not matched to a gene. PCR amplification relied on 60 Vbeta primers (plus 13 Jbeta primers). Original processing methods: Unique TCR beta chains totaled 65 million to 95 million in a later count, with some 10 million of them shared. Only in-frame clones appear in the TCRdb table, and some are missing; sequencing was by immunoSEQ multiplex PCR. V, J and clone size reflect that table, while D and trimming were determined from the DNA. The sample consists of about 110,000 clones, roughly four fifths of them appearing once. As concerns this clone: Its matching antigen is unknown.

Study conclusions and caveats: A later analysis showed TCR association rates differing by HLA locus, peaking at DRB1 and lowest at HLA-C. Follow-up analysis later connected one missense variant in DCLRE1C with trimming of TCR beta V- and J-genes.

Sequenced material: PBMCs. The TCR comes from a woman between 18 and 29 years old in good health and CMV-seronegative. This chain joins TRBV19 and TRBJ1-5, with 11 bases identical to TRBD1. The CDR3 is CATWTGGELGGNQPQHF. The CDR3 DNA follows: TGTGCCACCTGGACAGGGGGCGAATTGGGAGGCAATCAGCCCCAGCATTTT.